These 10 T cell receptor beta chains share one sample of origin, sequenced in a study of OX40 agonist ivuxolimab in advanced cancers. Produced via immunoSEQ multiplex PCR; TCRdb's table is partial and in-frame only. There are about 72,000 clones in the sample; roughly nine tenths occur only once, and around 2.4% lies in the top ten. Material: CD4+ or CD8+ T cells sorted from blood, obtained in a trial of the OX40 agonist ivuxolimab. Receptors originate from an adult with an advanced solid tumor such as melanoma, head and neck, liver or kidney cancer.

The chain recombines TRBV19 with TRBJ2-7, with D perhaps TRBD1 (6 bases). The germline CDR1 and CDR2 sequences are LNHDA and SQIVND (reference sequence). V gave up 3 bases and J gave up 6 bases, with 15 bases separating them. The CDR3 length is 14 residues. This chain's CDR3 is CASSIHRANGEQYF. CDR3 DNA: TGTGCCAGTAGTATCCACAGGGCGAATGGCGAGCAGTACTTC.

The chain joins TRBV5-1 to TRBJ1-4; 8 bases map to TRBD1. V was pared by 4 bases and J by 5 bases, with 4 bases of the junction left unmatched. The germline gives CDR1 SGHRS, CDR2 YFSETQ. The CDR3 length is 14 residues. The CDR3 region is CASSLTGVNEKLFF. DNA of the CDR3: TGCGCCAGCAGCCTGACAGGGGTGAATGAAAAACTGTTTTTT.

The chain joins TRBV29-1 to TRBJ2-7; unclear D gene. The germline V and J ends were trimmed by 4 bases and 2 bases, with 9 bases remaining between them. CDR3 length: 12 residues. Germline loops: CDR1 SQVTM, CDR2 ANQGSEA. The CDR3 spells CSVGPGAYEQYF. CDR3 DNA: TGCAGCGTTGGACCCGGCGCCTACGAGCAGTACTTC.

The CDR3 coding sequence is TGTGCCAGCAGCAGGGATGGTTACGAGCAGTACTTC. This sequence encodes CASSRDGYEQYF. The chain uses TRBV5-4 and TRBJ2-7; unclear D gene. V was clipped by 4 bases and J by 4 bases, with 9 bases between them. This CDR3 comprises 12 residues. Germline V CDR1 and CDR2: SGHNT, YYREEE (reference sequence).

The V and J genes are TRBV6-5 and TRBJ1-2; D remains ambiguous. This CDR3 contains 13 residues. The germline CDR1 and CDR2 sequences are MNHEY and SVGAGI. V lost 6 bases, J lost 5 bases, and 13 bases lay in between. CDR3 in amino acids: CASRIGVSYGYTF. CDR3 DNA sequence: TGTGCCAGCAGAATAGGAGTGTCGTATGGCTACACCTTC.

The table lists this clone with a count of one. The gene calls are TRBV6-1 and TRBJ2-4; D unclear. The V and J ends lost 6 bases and 0 bases respectively, with 6 bases between them. Looked up from germline, CDR1 is MNHNS and CDR2 is SASEGT. This CDR3 comprises 13 residues. CDR3 nucleotides: TGTGCCAGCAGGGGATTAGCCAAAAACATTCAGTACTTC. Translated: CASRGLAKNIQYF.

The rearrangement joins TRBV7-6 to TRBJ1-1, with D uncertain. Germline CDR1 SGHVS, CDR2 FNYEAQ. The CDR3 length is 14 residues. V lost 1 base, J lost 1 base, and 7 bases lay in between. In DNA form, the CDR3 reads TGTGCCAGCAGCTTAGGTAATACGAACACTGAAGCTTTCTTT. Its translation is CASSLGNTNTEAFF.

The V gene is TRBV10-2, the J gene TRBJ1-1, with 8 nucleotides matching TRBD1. CDR3 size: 16 residues. The germline V gene encodes CDR1 WSHSY and CDR2 SAAADI. After removal of 3 bases from V and 4 bases from J, the junction contained 10 bases not matched to a gene. The CDR3 sequence: CASSDIRTGKATEAFF. The CDR3 DNA follows: TGCGCCAGCAGTGATATTCGGACAGGGAAGGCCACTGAAGCTTTCTTT.

The V gene is TRBV19, the J gene TRBJ1-2; D is possibly TRBD1 (6 bases). Per the germline V gene, CDR1 is LNHDA and CDR2 is SQIVND (reference sequence). V was trimmed by 4 bases and J by 0 bases, leaving 9 bases between them. The CDR3 contains 14 residues. Here the CDR3 reads CASSRTASNYGYTF. For the CDR3, the DNA is TGTGCCAGTAGTAGGACAGCTTCTAACTATGGCTACACCTTC. Based on the CDR3 plus reference TRBV19 and TRBJ1-2, the full variable domain is DGGITQSPKYLFRKEGQNVTLSCEQNLNHDAMYWYRQDPGQGLRLIYYSQIVNDFQKGDIAEGYSVSREKKESFPLTVTSAQKNPTAFYLCASSRTASNYGYTFGSGTRLTVV.

The rearrangement uses TRBV19 and TRBJ2-3; possibly TRBD2 for D (5 bases). V lost 3 bases to trimming and J lost 4 bases, with 20 bases between them. Germline V lookup: CDR1 LNHDA, CDR2 SQIVND (reference sequence). The CDR3 extends over 17 amino acids. The CDR3 DNA is TGTGCCAGTAGTATTAGGCTTGGGTTAGATAGCGCAGATACGCAGTATTTT. Amino acids: CASSIRLGLDSADTQYF.